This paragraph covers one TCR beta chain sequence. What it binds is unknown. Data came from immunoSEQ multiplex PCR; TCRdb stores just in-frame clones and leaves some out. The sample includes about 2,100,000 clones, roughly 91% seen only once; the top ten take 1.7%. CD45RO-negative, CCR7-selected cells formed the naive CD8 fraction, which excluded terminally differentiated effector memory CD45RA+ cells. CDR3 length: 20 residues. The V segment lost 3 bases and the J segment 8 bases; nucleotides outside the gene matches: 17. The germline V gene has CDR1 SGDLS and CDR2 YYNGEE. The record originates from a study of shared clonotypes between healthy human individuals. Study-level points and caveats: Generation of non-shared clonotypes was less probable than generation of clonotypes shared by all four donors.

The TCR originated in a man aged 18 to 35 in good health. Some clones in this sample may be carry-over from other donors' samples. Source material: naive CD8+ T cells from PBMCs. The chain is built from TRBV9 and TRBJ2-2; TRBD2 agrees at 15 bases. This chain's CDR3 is CASSAETGTSGRFYAGELFF. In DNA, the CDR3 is TGTGCCAGCAGCGCGGAGACCGGGACTAGCGGGAGGTTTTACGCTGGGGAGCTGTTTTTT.